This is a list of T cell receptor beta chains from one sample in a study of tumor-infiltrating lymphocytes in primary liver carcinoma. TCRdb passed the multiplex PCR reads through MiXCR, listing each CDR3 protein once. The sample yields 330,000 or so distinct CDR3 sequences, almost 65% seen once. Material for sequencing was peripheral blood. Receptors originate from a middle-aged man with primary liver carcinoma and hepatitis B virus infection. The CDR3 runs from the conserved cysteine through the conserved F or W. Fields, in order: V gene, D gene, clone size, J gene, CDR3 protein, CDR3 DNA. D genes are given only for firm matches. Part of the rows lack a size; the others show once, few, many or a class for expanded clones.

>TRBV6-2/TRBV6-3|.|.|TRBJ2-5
CASRYAGPKETQYF
TGTGCCAGCAGATATGCGGGTCCCAAAGAGACCCAGTACTTC
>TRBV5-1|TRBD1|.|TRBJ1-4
CASSLPTGMWEKLFF
TGCGCCAGCAGCCTACCGACAGGGATGTGGGAAAAACTGTTTTTT
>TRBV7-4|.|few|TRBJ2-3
CASLGSGRQRTDTQYF
TGTGCCAGCCTGGGGAGCGGCCGCCAACGCACAGATACGCAGTATTTT
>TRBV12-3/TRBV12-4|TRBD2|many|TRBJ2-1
CASSLGTSGPYNEQFF
TGTGCCAGCAGTTTGGGGACTAGCGGACCCTACAATGAGCAGTTCTTC
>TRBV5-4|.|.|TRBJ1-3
CASSTGPASSGNTIYF
TGTGCCAGCAGCACCGGACCGGCGAGCTCTGGAAACACCATATATTTT
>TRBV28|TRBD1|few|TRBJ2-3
CASSRHGQGGTDTQYF
TGTGCCAGCAGTAGACACGGACAGGGCGGGACAGATACGCAGTATTTT
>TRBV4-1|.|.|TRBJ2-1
CASTLQSSGREQFF
TGCGCCAGTACACTGCAGTCGAGCGGGCGGGAGCAGTTCTTC
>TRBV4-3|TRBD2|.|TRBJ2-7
CASSKTAPIGRAPYEQYF
TGCGCCAGCAGCAAGACGGCGCCTATCGGGAGGGCACCCTACGAGCAGTACTTC
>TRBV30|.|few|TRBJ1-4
CAWTPVRETGKLFF
TGTGCCTGGACCCCCGTCAGAGAGACGGGAAAACTGTTTTTT
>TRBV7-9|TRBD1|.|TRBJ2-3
CASSPTGEDTQYF
TGTGCCAGCAGCCCGACAGGGGAAGATACGCAGTATTTT
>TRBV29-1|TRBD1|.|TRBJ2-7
CSYPQGAHSYVQYF
TGCAGCTATCCCCAGGGGGCGCATTCCTACGTGCAGTACTTC
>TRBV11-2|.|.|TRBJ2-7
CASSLGGQRAPSDSYEQHF
TGTGCCAGTAGCTTAGGGGGACAGAGGGCCCCTAGCGACTCCTACGAGCAGCACTTC
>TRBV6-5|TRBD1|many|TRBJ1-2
CASTDRGANYGYTF
TGTGCCAGCACCGACAGGGGAGCTAACTATGGCTACACCTTC
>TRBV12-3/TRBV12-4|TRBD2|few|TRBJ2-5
CASSSGLAGWAGETQYF
TGTGCCAGCAGTTCGGGACTAGCGGGATGGGCGGGCGAGACCCAGTACTTC
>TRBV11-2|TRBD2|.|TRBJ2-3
CASSFPLAESTDIQYF
TGTGCCAGCAGCTTTCCCCTAGCGGAAAGCACAGATATACAGTATTTT
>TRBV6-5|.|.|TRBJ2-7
CASSKSRRNYEQYF
TGTGCCAGCTCCAAAAGCAGGAGAAACTACGAGCAGTACTTC
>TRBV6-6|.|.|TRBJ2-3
CVSSYTGDAQYF
TGTGTCAGCAGTTACACGGGAGATGCGCAGTATTTT
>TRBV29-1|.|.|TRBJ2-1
CSLEDRLTYNEQFF
TGCAGTCTTGAAGATCGACTGACTTACAATGAGCAGTTCTTC
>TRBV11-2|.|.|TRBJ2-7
CAGRYLGLQGDEQYF
TGTGCCGGCCGCTACTTAGGATTACAGGGTGACGAGCAGTACTTC
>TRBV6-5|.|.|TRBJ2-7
CASSYSPYVQYF
TGTGCCAGCAGTTATAGTCCGTACGTGCAGTACTTC
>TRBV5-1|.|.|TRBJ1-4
CASRSDLGGEKLFF
TGCGCCAGCAGGTCCGACCTGGGCGGAGAAAAACTGTTTTTT
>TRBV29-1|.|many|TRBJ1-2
CSDTLSIREVLPF
TGCAGCGATACCTTAAGCATCAGGGAAGTGCTCCCCTTC
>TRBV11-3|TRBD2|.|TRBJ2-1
CASSLISGRAQNEQFF
TGTGCCAGTAGCTTAATTAGCGGGAGGGCCCAGAATGAGCAGTTCTTC
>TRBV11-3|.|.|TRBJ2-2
CADSDRTGGELFF
TGTGCCGACAGCGACCGGACAGGCGGGGAGCTATTTTTT
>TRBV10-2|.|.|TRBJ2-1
CASSQRLTAHNEQFF
TGTGCCAGCAGCCAACGCCTTACAGCCCACAATGAGCAGTTCTTC
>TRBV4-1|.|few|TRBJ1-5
CASSQDGQPGQPQHF
TGCGCCAGCAGCCAAGATGGGCAACCGGGACAGCCCCAGCATTTT
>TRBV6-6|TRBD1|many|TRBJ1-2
CASSPITGGDGYTF
TGTGCCAGCAGCCCAATCACAGGGGGGGATGGCTACACCTTC
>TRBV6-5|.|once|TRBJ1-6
CACSYTTGDNSPLHF
TGTGCCTGCAGTTACACGACGGGGGATAATTCACCCCTCCACTTT
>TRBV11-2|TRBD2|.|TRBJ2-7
CTSSTWTSGSEQYF
TGTACCAGCAGCACATGGACTAGTGGGAGCGAGCAGTACTTC
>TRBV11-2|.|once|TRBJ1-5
CGSSLDPWDQPQHF
TGTGGCAGCAGCTTAGATCCGTGGGATCAGCCCCAGCATTTT
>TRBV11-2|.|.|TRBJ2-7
CAGSLNSLSYDQYF
TGTGCCGGTAGCTTAAACAGCCTCTCCTACGACCAGTACTTC
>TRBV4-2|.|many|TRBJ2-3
CASSQESFVTDTQYF
TGTGCCAGCAGCCAAGAAAGTTTTGTCACAGATACGCAGTATTTT
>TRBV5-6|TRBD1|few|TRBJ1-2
CASSLTGVPYGYTF
TGTGCCAGCAGCTTGACAGGGGTCCCATATGGCTACACCTTC
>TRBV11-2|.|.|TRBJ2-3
CASSLTGLATQYF
TGTGCCAGCAGCTTAACTGGCTTGGCTACGCAGTATTTT
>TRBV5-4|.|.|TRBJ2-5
CASSLDPGEETQYF
TGTGCCAGCAGCTTGGATCCGGGGGAAGAGACCCAGTACTTC
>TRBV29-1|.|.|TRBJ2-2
CSVDGFPSITGELFF
TGCAGCGTTGATGGCTTTCCTTCGATCACCGGGGAGCTGTTTTTT
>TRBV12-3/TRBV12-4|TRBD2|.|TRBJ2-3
CASGLSWTSGADTQCF
TGTGCCAGCGGTCTATCCTGGACTAGCGGGGCAGATACGCAGTGTTTT
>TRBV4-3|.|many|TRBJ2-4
CASSQDVFNIQYF
TGCGCCAGCAGCCAAGATGTATTTAACATTCAGTACTTC
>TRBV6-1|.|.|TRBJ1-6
CASTLGAASNSPLHF
TGTGCCAGCACCCTGGGAGCAGCGAGTAATTCACCCCTCCACTTT
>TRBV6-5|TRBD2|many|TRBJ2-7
CASSYSAGETYEQYF
TGTGCCAGCAGTTATTCGGCGGGAGAAACGTACGAGCAGTACTTC
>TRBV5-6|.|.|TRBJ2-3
CASSSPMRAGDTQYF
TGTGCCAGCAGCTCACCCATGAGGGCGGGAGATACGCAGTATTTT
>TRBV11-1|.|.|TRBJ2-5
CTSSFRLAIQETQYF
TGTACCAGCAGCTTTAGATTAGCGATCCAAGAGACCCAGTACTTC
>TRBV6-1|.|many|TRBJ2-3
CASSDLGTRPGSTDTQYF
TGTGCCAGCAGTGACCTGGGGACGAGGCCGGGGAGCACAGATACGCAGTATTTT
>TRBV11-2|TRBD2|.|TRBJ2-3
CASKVAGASGEDTQYF
TGTGCCAGCAAAGTAGCGGGAGCATCTGGTGAAGATACACAGTATTTT
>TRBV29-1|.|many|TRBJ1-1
CSVGGIQYENTEAFF
TGCAGCGTTGGCGGAATCCAGTACGAGAACACTGAAGCTTTCTTT
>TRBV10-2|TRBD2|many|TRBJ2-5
CASSHYGSGRSETQYF
TGCGCCAGCAGCCATTACGGTAGCGGGAGATCGGAGACCCAGTACTTC
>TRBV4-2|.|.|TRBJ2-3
CASSQELSPRIDTQYF
TGTGCCAGCAGCCAAGAACTATCGCCACGCATAGATACGCAGTATTTT
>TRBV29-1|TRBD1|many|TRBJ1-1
CSVEDDRAEAFF
TGCAGCGTTGAAGACGACAGGGCTGAAGCTTTCTTT
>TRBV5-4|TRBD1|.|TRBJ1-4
CASSQAGGPNEKLFF
TGTGCCAGCAGCCAAGCAGGGGGTCCTAATGAAAAACTGTTTTTT
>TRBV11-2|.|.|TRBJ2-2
CASPHNTGELFF
TGCGCCAGTCCACACAACACCGGGGAGCTGTTTTTT
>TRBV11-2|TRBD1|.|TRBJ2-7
CASSPRTGGYEQYF
TGTGCTAGCAGCCCTCGGACAGGGGGCTACGAGCAGTATTTC
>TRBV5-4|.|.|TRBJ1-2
CASSVSGRTNCGCTF
TGTGCCAGCAGCGTATCGGGGAGAACTAACTGTGGCTGCACCTTC
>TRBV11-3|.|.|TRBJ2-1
CASSSGGSDEQLF
TGTGCCAGCAGCTCTGGTGGGAGTGATGAGCAGCTCTTC
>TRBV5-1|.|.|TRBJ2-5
CASSLGSGPGYQETQYF
TGCGCCAGCAGCTTGGGGAGCGGTCCGGGGTACCAAGAGACCCAGTACTTC
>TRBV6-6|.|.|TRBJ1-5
CASMGSRVLSNQPQHF
TGTGCCAGCATGGGGAGTAGGGTACTAAGCAATCAGCCCCAGCATTTC
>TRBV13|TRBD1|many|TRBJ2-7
CASSPGTGTLSGYEQYF
TGTGCCAGCAGCCCCGGGACAGGGACTCTCTCCGGGTACGAGCAGTACTTC
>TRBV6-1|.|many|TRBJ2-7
CASSIGINREQYF
TGTGCCAGCAGTATAGGTATCAATAGAGAGCAGTACTTC
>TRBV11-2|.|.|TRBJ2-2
CASTSRGNNPGELFF
TGTGCCAGCACCAGTCGGGGTAATAACCCCGGGGAGCTGTTTTTT
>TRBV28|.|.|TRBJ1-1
CASTQRYTEAFF
TGTGCCAGCACCCAGAGGTACACTGAAGCTTTCTTT